The 12 T cell receptor beta chains given below trace back to one sample, sequenced in a study of T cells after yellow fever vaccination. TCRdb re-called the 5' RACE reads with MiXCR, one entry per CDR3 protein. The top ten clones hold roughly a sixth of a sample with around 350,000 distinct CDR3 sequences, roughly 12% of them seen once. The starting material was PBMCs, obtained on the day of the first yellow fever vaccination. The receptor source for this set is a man aged 18 to 30 who received the YFV17D yellow fever vaccine.

The rearrangement joins TRBV12-3 or TRBV12-4 to TRBJ1-2; no clear D. The V and J ends lost 6 bases and 3 bases respectively, with 11 bases between them. This CDR3 region has 13 residues. The CDR3, as DNA: TGTGCCAGCAGCCCTATGGGTGACTATGGCTACACCTTC. Translated, it gives CASSPMGDYGYTF.

The rearrangement links TRBV3-1 to TRBJ1-2; possible D gene TRBD1, 5 bases. CDR1 is LGHDT and CDR2 is YNNKEL in the germline V gene (reference sequence). This CDR3 has 15 residues. Trimming took off 1 base at V and 5 bases at J, with 14 bases between the two ends. In nucleotides, the CDR3 is TGTGCCAGCAGCCAAGTCCCCGGGGGTGAATATGGCTACACCTTC. As protein: CASSQVPGGEYGYTF.

This clonotype was seen many times. The chain links TRBV20-1 to TRBJ2-1; 12 bases match TRBD2. Germline assignment: CDR1 DFQATT and CDR2 SNEGSKA (reference sequence). V shed 4 bases and J 7 bases; nucleotides not matched to a gene: 8. CDR3 length: 15 amino acids. This chain's CDR3 is CSANPASGGDNEQFF. DNA of the CDR3: TGCAGTGCTAACCCGGCTAGCGGGGGGGATAATGAGCAGTTCTTC.

The chain joins TRBV7-9 to TRBJ2-3; D not certain. V was shortened by 7 bases and J by 4 bases, with 12 bases between the two germline ends. Germline V gene sequence: CDR1 SEHNR, CDR2 FQNEAQ (reference sequence). The CDR3 is 13 amino acids. The CDR3 DNA reads TGTGCCAGCATGCTTAATGGGGCAGATACGCAGTATTTT. Its protein product is CASMLNGADTQYF.

The chain is built from TRBV12-3 or TRBV12-4 and TRBJ2-1, with 8 nucleotides matching TRBD1. This CDR3 is built from 15 residues. V lost 7 bases and J lost 5; bases outside the gene matches: 10. The CDR3 bases are TGTGCCAGCACCCAGGGGGCGGAGCTTAACAATGAGCAGTTCTTC. Translated: CASTQGAELNNEQFF.

This clonotype has a count of ten or more. The rearrangement links TRBV5-1 to TRBJ2-1; 8 nucleotides line up with TRBD1. The J segment lost 5 bases and the V segment lost 0 bases, leaving 4 bases of the junction unmatched. The CDR3 has 15 amino acids. Per the germline V gene, CDR1 is SGHRS and CDR2 is YFSETQ. CDR3 protein: CASSLAGGVNNEQFF. CDR3 DNA sequence: TGCGCCAGCAGCTTGGCAGGGGGCGTTAACAATGAGCAGTTCTTC. Full variable domain (missing parts from reference TRBV5-1 and TRBJ2-1): KAGVTQTPRYLIKTRGQQVTLSCSPISGHRSVSWYQQTPGQGLQFLFEYFSETQRNKGNFPGRFSGRQFSNSRSEMNVSTLELGDSALYLCASSLAGGVNNEQFFGPGTRLTVL.

This clonotype has a handful of counts. CDR3 in amino acids: CASSPTSGVSYEQYF. The DNA of the CDR3 is TGCGCCAGCAGCCCTACTAGCGGGGTATCATACGAGCAGTACTTC. The gene calls are TRBV4-1 and TRBJ2-7, with 10 bases matching TRBD2. CDR3 length: 15 amino acids. J lost 4 bases, V lost 4 bases, and 7 bases had no gene match. The germline gives CDR1 MGHRA, CDR2 YSYEKL.

This clonotype was detected a few times. The genes are TRBV5-4 and TRBJ2-1, with a weak D call TRBD1 (5 bases). Trimming left V 2 bases short and J 0 bases short, with 9 bases between. The germline V gene encodes CDR1 SGHNT and CDR2 YYREEE (reference sequence). This CDR3 comprises 15 residues. Here the CDR3 DNA reads TGTGCCAGCAGCTTCCGACAGAGCTCCTACAATGAGCAGTTCTTC. The encoded protein is CASSFRQSSYNEQFF. Full variable domain (missing parts from reference TRBV5-4 and TRBJ2-1): ETGVTQSPTHLIKTRGQQVTLRCSSQSGHNTVSWYQQALGQGPQFIFQYYREEENGRGNFPPRFSGLQFPNYSSELNVNALELDDSALYLCASSFRQSSYNEQFFGPGTRLTVL.

This clonotype was observed a handful of times. The V call is TRBV20-1, the J call TRBJ1-5; D might be TRBD1 (6 bases). The CDR3 consists of 15 residues. Germline CDR1 and CDR2: DFQATT and SNEGSKA (reference sequence). The germline V and J ends were trimmed by 0 bases and 7 bases, with 16 bases remaining between them. The CDR3 DNA reads as TGCAGTGCTAGAGATGTACAGGGTGAAGGGCAGCCCCAGCATTTT. Translated: CSARDVQGEGQPQHF.

This sequence joins TRBV7-3 and TRBJ2-2; D is unclear. Trimming cost V 2 bases and J 1 base, with 2 bases left between them. CDR3 length: 13 amino acids. Germline V lookup: CDR1 SGHTA, CDR2 FQGTGA. The DNA for the CDR3 is TGTGCCAGCAGCTTATGGAACACCGGGGAGCTGTTTTTT. Translation: CASSLWNTGELFF.

The chain combines TRBV27 with TRBJ1-5, with D unclear. The CDR3 extends over 15 amino acids. The germline V and J ends were trimmed by 3 bases and 0 bases, with 9 bases remaining between them. CDR1 and CDR2 (germline): MNHEY, SMNVEV (reference sequence). CDR3 loop: CASSFNINSNQPQHF. The CDR3 nucleotides read TGTGCCAGCAGTTTTAACATAAATAGCAATCAGCCCCAGCATTTT.

This clonotype has a handful of counts. The genes are TRBV27 and TRBJ2-5, with a possible D match to TRBD1 (6 bases). CDR1 MNHEY and CDR2 SMNVEV come from the germline V gene (reference sequence). The CDR3 totals 16 residues. V was cut by 0 bases and J by 3 bases, with 14 bases left in between. CDR3 nucleotides: TGTGCCAGCAGTTTATCGAGGGCCAGGGGAGAAGAGACCCAGTACTTC. Translated: CASSLSRARGEETQYF.